This T cell receptor (beta chain) originates from a study of blood T cell repertoires in COVID-19. Across the whole study: Acute-phase and convalescent COVID-19 samples originated in the United States, Italy and Spain. The analysed material was cDNA or gDNA that came from T cells, B-cell-depleted T cells, or PBMCs.

Original analysis: Reference gene primer amplification gave estimated nucleated cell counts. Clones were sequenced by immunoSEQ multiplex PCR, and TCRdb holds only the in-frame ones, with some missing. That table supplies the V and J calls and clone size; D and trimming were determined from the DNA. The profile shows just under 75,000 clones, over 80% of them singletons. This TCR came from a man older than 75 with active or convalescent COVID-19. The sample consisted of peripheral blood.

The CDR3 sequence: CASSMEWTGRISPLHF. CDR3 sequence (DNA): TGTGCCAGTAGTATGGAATGGACAGGGAGAATTTCACCCCTCCACTTT. The chain has TRBV19 and TRBJ1-6, with 8 positions matching TRBD1. The CDR3 runs 16 residues. CDR1 and CDR2 (germline): LNHDA, SQIVND (reference sequence). J lost 9 bases, V lost 3 bases, and 10 bases had no gene match.